Given below is one T cell receptor beta chain in context. Its cognate antigen has yet to be identified. No base qualities exist here, and no much larger clone lies one base off it. Sequences SGHRS (CDR1) and YFSETQ (CDR2) are obtained from the germline V gene. From cysteine to phenylalanine, the CDR3 is 17 amino acids long. The kept DNA is CDR3 alone, 51 bases in frame from the first base. Relative to germline, V is 3 bases shorter and J is 3 bases shorter, with 21 bases between their ends. In the paper's terms, the treatment or condition label means: live attenuated yellow fever vaccine strain. A standard Ficoll-Paque protocol was used to isolate PBMCs from peripheral blood. Dynabeads CD4 and CD8 positive selection kits were used to isolate CD4 and CD8 T-cell fractions. TriZol was used to extract RNA from bulk PBMCs, from CD4 and CD8 fractions, and from dextramer-positive and dextramer-negative fractions.

These data originate in a study of T cells after yellow fever vaccination (dated by TCRdb to about 2019). For the study in its entirety: The SMART-Seq v4 Ultra Low Input RNA kit was used to prepare libraries from fractions with low cell numbers. Two healthy male donors, one aged 18 to 30 and one aged 30 to 40 years, were included in the cohort. To follow T-cell clones before and after primary and booster YFV17D yellow fever vaccination, bulk TCR alpha and beta repertoires were sequenced over time. Blood samples were taken at several timepoints before and after primary and secondary immunization, and bulk PBMC replicates and cell subsets were isolated. The paper's findings and limits, for the study overall: Compared with the primary T-cell response, the secondary T-cell response was weaker but faster, peaking on day 5 rather than day 15. A small share of clonotypes occurred in both CD4 and CD8 compartments, likely arising from convergent recombination. Only a couple of donors were included in the study, so the extent to which the findings can be generalized is limited. Most clones expanded after primary vaccination (about 95% of CD4 and roughly 88% of CD8) were re-detected after the booster, suggesting that broad memory maintenance occurred. Because abundant contaminating clonotypes from the bulk population could be contained in FACS-sorted repertoires, computational filtering was required.

TCR cDNA was made using 5'RACE template switching, a step that added a universal primer site and unique molecular identifiers. Priming for cDNA synthesis came from both the TCR alpha and TCR beta constant segments. Libraries were amplified in two PCR steps, with sample barcodes and sequencing adapters added in the second step. Libraries were sequenced on Illumina HiSeq 2500 (2x100 bp) or NovaSeq (2x150 bp). The original pipeline was this. MIGEC handled demultiplexing of reads and collapsing into UMI consensus sequences, while MiXCR performed V(D)J alignment. Vaccine-responding clonotypes were defined with edgeR using replicate PBMC samples, requiring FDR below 0.01 and a log2 fold change above 5 up to day 15. Bulk clonotypes were assigned CD4 or CD8 identity according to which sequenced CD4 or CD8 repertoire held them at higher abundance. Starting from the raw public reads, TCRdb applied fastp trimming at Q25, assembled clones with MiXCR and retained in-frame beta chains. Identical CDR3 proteins give one entry, which carries the most common genes and DNA. V and J calls and clone size were set by TCRdb, not the authors. In all, the sample holds about 130,000 distinct CDR3 sequences, and approximately 7% of those were seen once. The ten most abundant clones make up 2.5% of the sample.

Sequences were derived from CD4+ T cells sorted from PBMCs, sampled 9 to 11 days after the first yellow fever vaccination. The chain couples TRBV5-1 to TRBJ1-2; perhaps TRBD1 is the D gene, with 5 bases matching. This clonotype was sampled from a man younger than 30 who received the YFV17D yellow fever vaccine. The CDR3 has the sequence CASSWGIRELSYYGYTF. The DNA reads TGCGCCAGCAGCTGGGGGATAAGGGAGCTATCTTACTATGGCTACACCTTC.